This T cell receptor beta chain was identified during a study of graft-versus-host responses after intestinal transplantation. Looking at the study overall: Multivisceral, liver-intestinal, or isolated intestinal transplants were received by the recipients. Each recipient received anti-thymocyte globulin induction, then tacrolimus and steroids for approximately three years.

Assay: immunoSEQ multiplex PCR; the TCRdb copy retains only in-frame clones and omits some. The sample lists about 120,000 clones, 85% to 95% occurring once. As regards this clone: The antigen is not known.

Germline assignment: CDR1 MNHEY and CDR2 SVGAGI. The V and J ends lost 2 bases and 5 bases respectively, with 16 bases between them. The CDR3 totals 15 residues. Study-level points and caveats: Recipient bone marrow held GvH clones, some seen earlier in ileum or blood. Early post-transplant HvG declines tracked with peak circulating GvH clone levels.

The chain combines TRBV6-5 with TRBJ2-7; no definite D call. Sequences were derived from unstimulated CD8+ T cells sorted from spleen or lymph node cells, sampled before intestinal transplant. The receptor was derived from a human donor who received an intestinal transplant. CDR3 DNA sequence: TGTGCCAGCAGTTACCCGCCCGGGCTTCAGAACGAGCAGTACTTC. This translates into CASSYPPGLQNEQYF.